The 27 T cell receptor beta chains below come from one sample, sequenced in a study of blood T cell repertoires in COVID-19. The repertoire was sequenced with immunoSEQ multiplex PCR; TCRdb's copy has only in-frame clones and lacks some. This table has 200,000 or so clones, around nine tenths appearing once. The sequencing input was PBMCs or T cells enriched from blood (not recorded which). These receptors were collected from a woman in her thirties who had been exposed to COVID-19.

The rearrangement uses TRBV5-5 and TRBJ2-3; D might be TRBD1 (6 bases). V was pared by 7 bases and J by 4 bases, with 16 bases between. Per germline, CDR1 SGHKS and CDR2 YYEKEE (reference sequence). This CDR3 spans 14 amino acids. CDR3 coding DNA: TGTGCCAGCTTCAGGGGAAGGGACGCAGATACGCAGTATTTT. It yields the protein CASFRGRDADTQYF.

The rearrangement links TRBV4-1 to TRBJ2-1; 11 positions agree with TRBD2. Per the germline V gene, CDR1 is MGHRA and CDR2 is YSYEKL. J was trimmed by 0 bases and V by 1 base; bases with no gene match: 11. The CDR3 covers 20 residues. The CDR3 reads CASSQVRRTSGHSSYNEQFF. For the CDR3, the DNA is TGCGCCAGCAGCCAAGTGCGACGGACTAGCGGGCACAGCTCCTACAATGAGCAGTTCTTC.

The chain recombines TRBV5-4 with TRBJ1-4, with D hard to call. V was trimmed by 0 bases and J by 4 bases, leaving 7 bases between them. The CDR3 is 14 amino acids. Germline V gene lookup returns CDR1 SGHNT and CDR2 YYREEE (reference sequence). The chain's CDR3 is CASSLDQFNEKLFF. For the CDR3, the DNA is TGTGCCAGCAGCTTGGACCAGTTTAATGAAAAACTGTTTTTT.

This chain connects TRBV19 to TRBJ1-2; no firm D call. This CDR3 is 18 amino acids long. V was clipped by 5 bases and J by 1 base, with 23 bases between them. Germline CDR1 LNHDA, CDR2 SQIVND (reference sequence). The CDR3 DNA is TGTGCCAGTAGTGCTGGTGGAGCAATGCCGGGATTTAACTATGGCTACACCTTC. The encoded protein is CASSAGGAMPGFNYGYTF.

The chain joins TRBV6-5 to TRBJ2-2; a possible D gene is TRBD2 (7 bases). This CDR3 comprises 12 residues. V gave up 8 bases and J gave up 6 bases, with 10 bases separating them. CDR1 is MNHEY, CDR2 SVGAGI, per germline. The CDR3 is CASVGGPGELFF. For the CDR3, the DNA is TGTGCCAGCGTGGGGGGGCCCGGGGAGCTGTTTTTT.

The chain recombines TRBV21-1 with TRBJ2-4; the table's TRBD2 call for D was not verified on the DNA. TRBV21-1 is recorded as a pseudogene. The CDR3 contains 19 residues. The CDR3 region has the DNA TGTGCCAGCAGCGCCCAAACCGGGACTACCCAATTAGCCAAAAACATTCAGTACTTC. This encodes CASSAQTGTTQLAKNIQYF.

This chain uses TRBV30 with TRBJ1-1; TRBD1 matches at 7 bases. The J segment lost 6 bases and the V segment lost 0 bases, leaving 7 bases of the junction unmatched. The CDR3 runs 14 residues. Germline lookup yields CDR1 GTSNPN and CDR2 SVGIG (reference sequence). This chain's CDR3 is CAWSVGTDYAEAFF. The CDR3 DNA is TGTGCCTGGAGTGTTGGGACAGACTATGCTGAAGCTTTCTTT. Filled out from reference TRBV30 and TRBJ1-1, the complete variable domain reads SQTIHQWPATLVQPVGSPLSLECTVEGTSNPNLYWYRQAAGRGLQLLFYSVGIGQISSEVPQNLSASRPQDRQFILSSKKLLLSDSGFYLCAWSVGTDYAEAFFGQGTRLTVV.

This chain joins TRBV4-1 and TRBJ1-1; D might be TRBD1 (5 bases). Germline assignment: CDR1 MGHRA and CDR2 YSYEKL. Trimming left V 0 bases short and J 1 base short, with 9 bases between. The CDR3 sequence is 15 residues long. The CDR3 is CASSQDTGKNTEAFF. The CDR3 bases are TGCGCCAGCAGCCAAGATACAGGAAAGAACACTGAAGCTTTCTTT.

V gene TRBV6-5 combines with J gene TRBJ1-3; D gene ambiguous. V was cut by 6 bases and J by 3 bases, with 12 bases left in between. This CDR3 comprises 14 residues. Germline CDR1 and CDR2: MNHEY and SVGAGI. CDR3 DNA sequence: TGTGCCAGCAGCTATACGGGGAGTGGAAACACCATATATTTT. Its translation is CASSYTGSGNTIYF.

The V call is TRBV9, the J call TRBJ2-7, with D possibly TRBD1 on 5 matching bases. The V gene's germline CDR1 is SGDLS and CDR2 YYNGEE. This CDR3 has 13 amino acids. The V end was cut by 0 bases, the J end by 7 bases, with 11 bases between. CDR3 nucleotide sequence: TGTGCCAGCAGCGTAGATATGACAGAAGAGCAGTACTTC. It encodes CASSVDMTEEQYF.

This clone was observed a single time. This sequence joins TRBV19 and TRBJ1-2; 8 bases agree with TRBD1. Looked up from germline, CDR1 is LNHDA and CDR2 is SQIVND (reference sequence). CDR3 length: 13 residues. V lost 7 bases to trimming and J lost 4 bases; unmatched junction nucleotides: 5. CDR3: CASTRTGIYGYTF. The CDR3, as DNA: TGTGCCAGTACCCGGACAGGGATCTATGGCTACACCTTC.

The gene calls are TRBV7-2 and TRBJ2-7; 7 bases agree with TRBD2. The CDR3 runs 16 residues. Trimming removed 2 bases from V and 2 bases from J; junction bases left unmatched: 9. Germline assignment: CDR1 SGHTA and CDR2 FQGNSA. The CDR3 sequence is CASSLRVGGTTYEQYF. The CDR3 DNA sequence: TGTGCCAGCAGCTTACGAGTGGGAGGGACCACCTACGAGCAGTACTTC.

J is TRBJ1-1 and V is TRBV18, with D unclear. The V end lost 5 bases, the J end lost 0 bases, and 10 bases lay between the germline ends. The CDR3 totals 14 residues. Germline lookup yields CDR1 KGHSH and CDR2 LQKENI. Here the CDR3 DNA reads TGTGCCAGCTCAGTTGGAGCTTTGAACACTGAAGCTTTCTTT. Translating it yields CASSVGALNTEAFF.

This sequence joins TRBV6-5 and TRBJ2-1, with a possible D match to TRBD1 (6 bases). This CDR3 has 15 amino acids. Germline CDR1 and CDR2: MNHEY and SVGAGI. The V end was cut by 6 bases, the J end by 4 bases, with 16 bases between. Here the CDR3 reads CASRNTGTHYNEQFF. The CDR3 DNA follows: TGTGCCAGCAGAAATACCGGGACACATTACAATGAGCAGTTCTTC.

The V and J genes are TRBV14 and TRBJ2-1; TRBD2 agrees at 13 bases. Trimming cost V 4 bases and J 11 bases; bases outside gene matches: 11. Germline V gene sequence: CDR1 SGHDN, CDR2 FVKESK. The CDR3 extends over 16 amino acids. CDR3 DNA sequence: TGTGCCAGCAGCCTCGCCGGGACTAGCGGGGTGGCTAAGCAGTTCTTC. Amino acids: CASSLAGTSGVAKQFF.

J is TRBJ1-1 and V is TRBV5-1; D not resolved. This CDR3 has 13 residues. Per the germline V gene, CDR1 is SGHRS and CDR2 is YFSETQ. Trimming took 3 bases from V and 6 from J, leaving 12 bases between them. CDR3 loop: CASSYGRRPEAFF. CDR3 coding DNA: TGCGCCAGCAGCTACGGGAGGCGACCTGAAGCTTTCTTT.

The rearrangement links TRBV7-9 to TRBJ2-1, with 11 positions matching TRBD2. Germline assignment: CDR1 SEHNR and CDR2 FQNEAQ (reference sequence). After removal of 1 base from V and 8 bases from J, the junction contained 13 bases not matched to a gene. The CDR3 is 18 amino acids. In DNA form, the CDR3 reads TGTGCCAGCAGCTTAGGGGGGAAACTAGCGGGAGCGTTATATGAGCAGTTCTTC. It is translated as CASSLGGKLAGALYEQFF.

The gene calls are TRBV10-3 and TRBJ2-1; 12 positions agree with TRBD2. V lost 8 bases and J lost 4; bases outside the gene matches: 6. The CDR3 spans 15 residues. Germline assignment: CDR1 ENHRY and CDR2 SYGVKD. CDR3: CAISRTSGTYNEQFF. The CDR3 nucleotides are TGTGCCATCTCCCGGACTAGCGGGACGTACAATGAGCAGTTCTTC.

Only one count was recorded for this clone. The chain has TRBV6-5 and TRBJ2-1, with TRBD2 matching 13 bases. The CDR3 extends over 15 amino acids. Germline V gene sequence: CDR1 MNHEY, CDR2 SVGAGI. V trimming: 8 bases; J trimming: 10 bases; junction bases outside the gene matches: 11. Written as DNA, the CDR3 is TGTGCCAGCGGCACGGGACTAGCGGGAAATCGAGAGCAGTTCTTC. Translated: CASGTGLAGNREQFF.

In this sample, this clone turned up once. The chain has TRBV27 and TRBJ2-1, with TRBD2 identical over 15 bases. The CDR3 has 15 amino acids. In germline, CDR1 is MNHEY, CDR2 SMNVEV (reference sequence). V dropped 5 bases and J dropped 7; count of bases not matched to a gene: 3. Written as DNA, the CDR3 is TGTGCCAGCAGTCCCGGGACTAGCGGGAGGAATGAGCAGTTCTTC. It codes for CASSPGTSGRNEQFF.

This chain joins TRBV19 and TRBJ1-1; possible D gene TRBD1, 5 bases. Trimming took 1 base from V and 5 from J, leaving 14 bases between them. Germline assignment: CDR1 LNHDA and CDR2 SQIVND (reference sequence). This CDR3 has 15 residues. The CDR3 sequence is CASSIGSGIGTEAFF. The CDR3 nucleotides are TGTGCCAGTAGTATAGGGTCAGGGATCGGAACTGAAGCTTTCTTT.

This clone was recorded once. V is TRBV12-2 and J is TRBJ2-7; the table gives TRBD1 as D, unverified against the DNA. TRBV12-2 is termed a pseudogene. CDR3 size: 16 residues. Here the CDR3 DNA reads TGTGCAAGTCGCTTACCACAGGGGGCATATTTGGGCGAGCAGTACTTC. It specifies CASRLPQGAYLGEQYF.

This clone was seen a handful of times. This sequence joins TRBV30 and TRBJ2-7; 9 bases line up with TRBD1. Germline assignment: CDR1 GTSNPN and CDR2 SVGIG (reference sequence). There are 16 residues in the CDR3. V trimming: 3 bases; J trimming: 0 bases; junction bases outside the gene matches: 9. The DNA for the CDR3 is TGTGCCTGGAGGCCTTCCGGGACAGGGCCCTCCTACGAGCAGTACTTC. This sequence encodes CAWRPSGTGPSYEQYF.

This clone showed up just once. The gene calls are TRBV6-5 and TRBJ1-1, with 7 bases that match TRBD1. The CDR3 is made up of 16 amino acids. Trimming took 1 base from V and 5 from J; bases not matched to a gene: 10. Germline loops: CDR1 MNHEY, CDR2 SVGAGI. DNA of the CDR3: TGTGCCAGCAGTTACTTAGGGGGCAGTGTGAGAACTGAAGCTTTCTTT. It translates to CASSYLGGSVRTEAFF.

The CDR3 coding sequence is TGTGCCAGCAGCTTAGCGGCAGGTGTCAGGAACACCATATATTTT. Protein: CASSLAAGVRNTIYF. The chain combines TRBV7-2 with TRBJ1-3; D gene uncertain. Looked up from germline, CDR1 is SGHTA and CDR2 is FQGNSA. CDR3 length: 15 amino acids. The V end lost 0 bases, the J end lost 7 bases, and 13 bases lay between the germline ends.

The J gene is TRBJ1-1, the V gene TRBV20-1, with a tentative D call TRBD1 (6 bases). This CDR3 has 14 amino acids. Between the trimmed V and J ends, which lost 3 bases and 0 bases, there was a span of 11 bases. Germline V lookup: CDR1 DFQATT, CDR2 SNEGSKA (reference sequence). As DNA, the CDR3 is TGCAGTGCTAGTTTAGGACAGTTGAACACTGAAGCTTTCTTT. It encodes CSASLGQLNTEAFF.

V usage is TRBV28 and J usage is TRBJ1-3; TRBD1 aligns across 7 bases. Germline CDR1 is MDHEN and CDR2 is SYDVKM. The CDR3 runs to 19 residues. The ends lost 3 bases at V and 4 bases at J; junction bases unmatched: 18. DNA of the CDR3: TGTGCCAGCAGTTTGTTAGGGACAGAGCCATTCGACAGAGGAAACACCATATATTTT. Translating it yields CASSLLGTEPFDRGNTIYF.